The 7 T cell receptor beta chains given below trace back to one sample, sequenced in a study of vaccination and CD4 T cells after COVID-19. These receptors have no identified antigens. This sample's time point: late sampling 161 to 241 days after vaccination in a few convalescent patients. Indicated treatment: approximately nine-day PBMC culture with coronavirus spike peptide pools or control peptides (ViraFEST assay). Cultured CD4+ T cell DNA underwent sequencing with the Oncomine TCR Beta short-read assay. TCRdb ran MiXCR on the PCR reads and lists one entry per CDR3 protein. Of some 16,000 distinct CDR3 sequences listed, more than 45% are singletons. The sample in question was CD4+ T cells from blood, cultured in vitro, obtained about 7 months after SARS-CoV-2 vaccination. These receptors originate from a human donor who had recovered from COVID-19.

This clonotype has only a few counts. The genes are TRBV20-1 and TRBJ2-1, with 10 bases matching TRBD1. The CDR3 spans 14 residues. V shed 4 bases and J 9 bases; nucleotides not matched to a gene: 9. CDR1 is DFQATT and CDR2 is SNEGSKA in the germline V gene (reference sequence). CDR3 bases: TGCAGTGCTACAGCCGGGACAGGGGTAGGTGAGCAGTTCTTC. Protein: CSATAGTGVGEQFF.

The rearrangement links TRBV7-3 to TRBJ2-5, with 11 bases aligning to TRBD2. The germline V gene has CDR1 SGHTA and CDR2 FQGTGA. The V segment lost 3 bases and the J segment 5 bases; nucleotides outside the gene matches: 5. CDR3 length: 15 amino acids. CDR3 in amino acids: CASSFSGRAGETQYF. DNA of the CDR3: TGTGCCAGCAGCTTTAGCGGGAGGGCCGGGGAGACCCAGTACTTC.

This chain connects TRBV20-1 to TRBJ2-1; D unresolved. V lost 3 bases to trimming and J lost 0 bases, with 9 bases between them. Per the germline V gene, CDR1 is DFQATT and CDR2 is SNEGSKA (reference sequence). This CDR3 has 14 amino acids. CDR3 loop: CSARLQASYNEQFF. CDR3 sequence (DNA): TGCAGTGCTAGGTTGCAGGCCTCCTACAATGAGCAGTTCTTC.

In its sample, this clonotype was seen a few times. The chain combines TRBV20-1 with TRBJ1-2; D is unclear. Trimming stripped 2 bases from V and 6 bases from J, with 7 bases between. Germline V CDR1 and CDR2: DFQATT, SNEGSKA (reference sequence). The CDR3 runs 11 residues. CDR3 residues: CSARLPNGYTF. CDR3 in DNA: TGCAGTGCTAGATTACCGAATGGCTACACCTTC.

This chain connects TRBV7-3 to TRBJ2-2; D not resolved. V was cut by 1 base and J by 2 bases, with 8 bases left in between. The CDR3 length is 15 residues. The V gene's germline CDR1 is SGHTA and CDR2 FQGTGA. The CDR3 DNA reads TGTGCCAGCAGCTTAAACAGCAGAAACACCGGGGAGCTGTTTTTT. Amino acid sequence: CASSLNSRNTGELFF.

A single count supports this clonotype. This chain links TRBV20-1 with TRBJ2-5; perhaps TRBD2 as D (6 bases). Germline lookup yields CDR1 DFQATT and CDR2 SNEGSKA (reference sequence). With 5 bases removed from V and 5 bases from J, the gap between germline ends came to 18 bases. The CDR3 runs 14 residues. The CDR3 DNA sequence: TGCAGTGCTGACTACCGCGAGGCGGGGGAGACCCAGTACTTC. The encoded protein is CSADYREAGETQYF.

The gene calls are TRBV15 and TRBJ2-2; D might be TRBD1 (6 bases). Germline CDR1 is LNHNV and CDR2 is YYDKDF (reference sequence). V was trimmed by 0 bases and J by 4 bases, leaving 9 bases between them. The CDR3 loop spans 15 amino acids. For the CDR3, the DNA is TGTGCCACCAGCAGAGATCGAGGGGGCACCGGGGAGCTGTTTTTT. This gives the protein CATSRDRGGTGELFF.